This is a list of T cell receptor beta chains from one sample in a study of shared clonotypes between healthy human individuals. Profiling relied on immunoSEQ multiplex PCR, and the TCRdb table lists in-frame clones only, not all of them. The sample comprises more than 400,000 clones, approximately 95% of which are singletons, and less than 0.06% rests with the top ten. The sequenced material came from naive CD4+ T cells sorted from blood. The receptor source for this set is a woman aged 25 to 39 in good health. CDR3s include the opening cysteine and the closing phenylalanine or tryptophan. A D gene is named only where the DNA matches it firmly. A clone size is listed for some rows: how often the clone was seen (once, few, many), or a class if it is expanded.

V	D	size	J	CDR3	DNA
TRBV5-4	NA	NA	TRBJ2-3	CASSLSRDTDTQYF	TGTGCCAGCAGCTTGTCCAGGGACACAGATACGCAGTATTTT
TRBV5-1	TRBD1	NA	TRBJ2-1	CASSTGGMAYNEQFF	TGCGCCAGTAGTACAGGGGGTATGGCTTACAATGAGCAGTTCTTC
TRBV4-1	NA	NA	TRBJ2-7	CASSQEGRGSNEQYF	TGCGCCAGCAGCCAAGAGGGCCGGGGTTCCAACGAGCAGTACTTC
TRBV9	NA	few	TRBJ2-7	CASSVLSGAPYEQYF	TGTGCCAGCAGCGTACTTAGCGGAGCCCCCTACGAGCAGTACTTC
TRBV28	NA	NA	TRBJ1-5	CASSLEGQPQHF	TGTGCCAGCAGTTTGGAGGGTCAGCCCCAGCATTTT
TRBV2	TRBD1	once	TRBJ2-1	CASLLDRGADEQFF	TGTGCCAGCCTTTTAGACAGGGGGGCGGATGAGCAGTTCTTC
TRBV7-4	NA	NA	TRBJ2-7	CASSLCELPLAHTYEQYF	TGTGCCAGCAGCTTATGTGAGCTGCCCCTAGCGCACACCTACGAGCAGTACTTC
TRBV2	NA	NA	TRBJ1-4	CASSQQGVYEKLFF	TGTGCCAGCAGCCAACAGGGAGTCTATGAAAAACTGTTTTTT
TRBV27	TRBD1	NA	TRBJ1-4	CASRGQGKTNEKLFF	TGTGCCAGCAGAGGACAGGGGAAAACTAATGAAAAACTGTTTTTT
TRBV6-5	NA	NA	TRBJ1-4	CASKRLANEKLFF	TGTGCCAGCAAGAGGCTGGCTAATGAAAAACTGTTTTTT
TRBV11-2	NA	NA	TRBJ2-7	CASSLRDNAYEQYF	TGTGCCAGCAGCTTAAGGGACAACGCCTACGAGCAGTACTTC
TRBV21-1	NA	once	TRBJ2-5	CASSTGPRKTQYF	TGTGCCAGCAGCACCGGGCCCAGGAAGACCCAGTACTTC
TRBV28	TRBD1	NA	TRBJ2-7	CASRPQGREDEQYF	TGTGCCAGCAGGCCACAGGGGAGAGAGGACGAGCAGTACTTC
TRBV5-1	NA	NA	TRBJ2-7	CASSLVSLLSYEQYF	TGCGCCAGCAGCTTGGTAAGCCTCCTCTCCTACGAGCAGTACTTC
TRBV11-2	NA	NA	TRBJ2-7	CASSPPGPVHEQYF	TGTGCCAGCAGCCCCCCGGGCCCAGTCCACGAGCAGTACTTC
TRBV7-8	NA	NA	TRBJ1-1	CASSLVRMGAGVNTEAFF	TGTGCCAGCAGCTTAGTTCGCATGGGGGCAGGCGTGAACACTGAAGCTTTCTTT
TRBV27	TRBD1	NA	TRBJ2-7	CASSRTGGEQYF	TGTGCCAGCAGTCGGACAGGGGGCGAGCAGTACTTC
TRBV7-2	TRBD2	NA	TRBJ2-7	CASSLPRTSQQYF	TGTGCCAGCAGCTTACCCCGGACTAGCCAGCAGTACTTC
TRBV28	NA	NA	TRBJ2-7	CASSPAYEQYF	TGTGCCAGCAGTCCCGCTTACGAGCAGTACTTC
TRBV27	NA	NA	TRBJ2-3	CASSLSWGGTDTQYF	TGTGCCAGCAGTTTATCGTGGGGTGGCACAGATACGCAGTATTTT
TRBV29-1	TRBD2	NA	TRBJ2-1	CSGTSGEGTSYNEQFF	TGCAGCGGGACATCAGGGGAAGGGACTAGCTACAATGAGCAGTTCTTC
TRBV19	NA	NA	TRBJ2-2	CASSWISASTGELFF	TGTGCCAGTAGTTGGATTAGCGCTAGCACCGGGGAGCTGTTTTTT
TRBV28	NA	once	TRBJ1-2	CASSFQQAYGYTF	TGTGCCAGCAGTTTTCAACAGGCCTATGGCTACACCTTC
TRBV5-6	NA	NA	TRBJ1-2	CASSLPPANGYTF	TGTGCCAGCAGCTTGCCACCTGCCAATGGCTACACCTTC
TRBV9	NA	NA	TRBJ2-3	CASSVTAESDTQYF	TGTGCCAGCAGCGTAACTGCGGAGAGCGATACGCAGTATTTT
TRBV7-9	NA	NA	TRBJ2-7	CASSLSAVGSYEQYF	TGTGCCAGCAGCTTATCGGCGGTTGGCTCCTACGAGCAGTACTTC
TRBV7-3	NA	NA	TRBJ2-3	CASSPGFSTDTQYF	TGTGCCAGCAGCCCCGGGTTCAGCACAGATACGCAGTATTTT
TRBV7-3	TRBD2	NA	TRBJ2-1	CASSLSSGSGDEQFF	TGTGCCAGCAGCTTATCTAGCGGGAGTGGAGATGAGCAGTTCTTC
TRBV30	NA	once	TRBJ2-5	CAWSVTGPETQYF	TGTGCCTGGAGTGTAACAGGACCGGAGACCCAGTACTTC
TRBV28	NA	NA	TRBJ2-7	CASSFAGTGKRDEQYF	TGTGCCAGCAGTTTTGCCGGGACGGGGAAAAGGGACGAGCAGTACTTC
TRBV19	NA	once	TRBJ2-6	CASSIGGSGANVLTF	TGTGCCAGTAGTATTGGGGGCTCCGGGGCCAACGTCCTGACTTTC
TRBV30	TRBD2	NA	TRBJ2-2	CAWSVRGAGLAGYTGELFF	TGTGCCTGGAGTGTTAGGGGTGCGGGACTAGCGGGATACACCGGGGAGCTGTTTTTT
TRBV5-1	NA	NA	TRBJ1-1	CASSLAGDTEAFF	TGCGCCAGCAGCTTGGCCGGGGACACTGAAGCTTTCTTT
TRBV29-1	TRBD2	NA	TRBJ2-7	CSVRPRLAEYEQYF	TGCAGCGTCCGACCACGACTAGCGGAATACGAGCAGTACTTC
TRBV6-6	TRBD1	NA	TRBJ1-5	CASSTQGSGAQHF	TGTGCCAGCAGTACACAGGGGTCAGGGGCCCAGCATTTT
TRBV10-3	NA	NA	TRBJ1-2	CAISGSANYGYTF	TGTGCCATCAGTGGATCAGCTAACTATGGCTACACCTTC
TRBV5-1	NA	NA	TRBJ2-7	CASRWGAESYEQYF	TGCGCCAGCAGATGGGGGGCTGAGTCCTACGAGCAGTACTTC
TRBV5-1	TRBD1	NA	TRBJ1-4	CASSSETGEEKLFF	TGCGCCAGCAGCTCAGAGACAGGGGAGGAAAAACTGTTTTTT
TRBV28	NA	NA	TRBJ1-1	CASSLVDTEAFF	TGTGCCAGCAGCCTGGTGGACACTGAAGCTTTCTTT
TRBV7-9	TRBD2	NA	TRBJ2-7	CASSLEAGVPYEQYF	TGTGCCAGCAGCTTAGAGGCGGGAGTCCCCTACGAGCAGTACTTC
TRBV5-1	NA	NA	TRBJ2-7	CASSLRAGGSYEQYF	TGCGCCAGCAGCTTGAGGGCTGGGGGTTCCTACGAGCAGTACTTC
TRBV5-5	NA	once	TRBJ1-3	CASSLAGTGNTIYF	TGTGCCAGCAGCTTGGCTGGGACTGGAAACACCATATATTTT
TRBV19	NA	once	TRBJ2-1	CASSIETTTYNEQFF	TGTGCCAGTAGTATAGAAACTACCACCTACAATGAGCAGTTCTTC
TRBV18	NA	NA	TRBJ2-5	CASSWGKTVRETQYF	TGTGCCAGCTCCTGGGGGAAGACAGTACGGGAGACCCAGTACTTC